The rows below give T cell receptor beta chains drawn from one sample of a study of cytomegalovirus exposure and HLA in healthy donors. The table came from immunoSEQ multiplex PCR; TCRdb's copy has only in-frame clones and leaves some out. Found here are 350,000 or so clones, 80% to 90% of them singletons; the top ten hold about 0.91%. The sequenced material came from PBMCs. The receptors stem from a woman aged 18-35 years in good health and CMV-seronegative. CDR3s include the opening cysteine and the closing phenylalanine or tryptophan. A D gene is named only where the DNA matches it firmly. Only part of the rows carry a size: once, few, many, or a class if the clone is expanded.

clone_size	j_call	d_call	v_call	cdr3_nt	cdr3_aa
NA	TRBJ2-7	TRBD1	TRBV4-1	TGCGCCAGCAGCCAAGGGGACAGAGTCTACGAGCAGTACTTC	CASSQGDRVYEQYF
NA	TRBJ2-1	NA	TRBV4-3	TGCGCCAGCAGCCAAGTGCCCGGGAGCAATGAGCAGTTCTTC	CASSQVPGSNEQFF
NA	TRBJ2-3	TRBD1	TRBV27	TGTGCCAGCAGTCTAGGGACAGTAGAAGATACGCAGTATTTT	CASSLGTVEDTQYF
NA	TRBJ2-7	NA	TRBV5-4	TGTGCCAGCAGGGACCAGCAAGGGGGCTACGAGCAGTACTTC	CASRDQQGGYEQYF
few	TRBJ1-5	NA	TRBV2	TGTGCCAGCAGTGTCGGTCAGCCCCAGCATTTT	CASSVGQPQHF
NA	TRBJ1-1	TRBD1	TRBV4-2	TGTGCCAGCAGCCAAGAAGACAGGGCCACTGAAGCTTTCTTT	CASSQEDRATEAFF
NA	TRBJ2-2	NA	TRBV5-6	TGTGCCAGCAGCTTTGAGCGGACAGTCCACACCGGGGAGCTGTTTTTT	CASSFERTVHTGELFF
NA	TRBJ2-7	NA	TRBV7-3	TGTGCCAGCAGCCAGGAAGCGGGTGTTGCCTACGAGCAGTACTTC	CASSQEAGVAYEQYF
NA	TRBJ2-2	TRBD1	TRBV11-3	TGTGCCAGCAGCCCTTCATCCGGACAGGGCCTGAGGACCGGGGAGCTGTTTTTT	CASSPSSGQGLRTGELFF
NA	TRBJ2-1	NA	TRBV9	TGTGCCAGCAGCGCCCTCGGAGAGAGTGGCAATGAGCAGTTCTTC	CASSALGESGNEQFF
NA	TRBJ2-3	NA	TRBV14	TGTGCCAGCAACCTACAGTCGCAAGATACGCAGTATTTT	CASNLQSQDTQYF
NA	TRBJ2-7	TRBD1	TRBV7-9	TGTGCCAGCAGCTTATTTGGGACAGGGACTTACGAGCAGTACTTC	CASSLFGTGTYEQYF
NA	TRBJ2-7	NA	TRBV10-3	TGTGCCATCTTACGACAGGAATCCTACGAGCAGTACTTC	CAILRQESYEQYF
NA	TRBJ1-2	TRBD1	TRBV6-5	TGTGCCACCAGGGCGGGGGACAGGGCTCCGGGTGGCTACACCTTC	CATRAGDRAPGGYTF
once	TRBJ1-3	NA	TRBV9	TGTGCCAGCAGCGTAGGGGGGGTTGGAAACACCATATATTTT	CASSVGGVGNTIYF
NA	TRBJ1-1	TRBD1	TRBV29-1	TGCAGCGCTGGGGGGACAGGGGGAACGGTTATCAACACTGAAGCTTTCTTT	CSAGGTGGTVINTEAFF
NA	TRBJ2-1	TRBD2	TRBV5-1	TGCGCCAGCAGCCCAGGGACTAGTAGTCTCAGTGAGCAGTTCTTC	CASSPGTSSLSEQFF
NA	TRBJ1-4	NA	TRBV27	TGTGCCAGCAGCTACAGTGGCCTAAATGAAAAACTGTTTTTT	CASSYSGLNEKLFF
NA	TRBJ2-1	TRBD2	TRBV2	TGTGCCAGCAGTGGGACTAGCGCCAGCTCCTACAATGAGCAGTTCTTC	CASSGTSASSYNEQFF
NA	TRBJ2-2	TRBD1	TRBV28	TGTGCCAGCAGTGCCTCCGGTACAGGGGACGGGGAGCTGTTTTTT	CASSASGTGDGELFF
NA	TRBJ1-4	TRBD1	TRBV27	TGTGCCAGCAGCCTGGGACAGGGGAAAGAAAAACTGTTTTTT	CASSLGQGKEKLFF
NA	TRBJ2-6	NA	TRBV4-1	TGCGCCAGCAGCCCAAGTCTTCTACCTGGGGCCAACGTCCTGACTTTC	CASSPSLLPGANVLTF
NA	TRBJ1-2	NA	TRBV5-1	TGCGCCAGCAGCTTGGCCCCGGGGGGCTATGGCTACACCTTC	CASSLAPGGYGYTF
NA	TRBJ2-3	TRBD2	TRBV6-5	TGTGCCAGCACCCAAGCGGGAGGCACAGATACGCAGTATTTT	CASTQAGGTDTQYF
NA	TRBJ2-7	TRBD1	TRBV9	TGTGCCAGCAGCGTAGGGACGGACAGGTGGCCTTCGGGCGAGCAGTACTTC	CASSVGTDRWPSGEQYF
NA	TRBJ2-7	NA	TRBV7-2	TGTGCCAGCAGCTTAGGGTGGGGAGGAGCGCAGTACGAGCAGTACTTC	CASSLGWGGAQYEQYF
NA	TRBJ2-3	NA	TRBV5-4	TGTGCCAGCAGCTTGGACGGGAGTGGGGCAGATACGCAGTATTTT	CASSLDGSGADTQYF
NA	TRBJ1-5	NA	TRBV29-1	TGCAGCGTTGCCCGGGATAGCAATCAGCCCCAGCATTTT	CSVARDSNQPQHF
NA	TRBJ2-2	NA	TRBV27	TGTGCCAGCAGTTTCGGGAGCCCCAGAGGGGAGCTGTTTTTT	CASSFGSPRGELFF